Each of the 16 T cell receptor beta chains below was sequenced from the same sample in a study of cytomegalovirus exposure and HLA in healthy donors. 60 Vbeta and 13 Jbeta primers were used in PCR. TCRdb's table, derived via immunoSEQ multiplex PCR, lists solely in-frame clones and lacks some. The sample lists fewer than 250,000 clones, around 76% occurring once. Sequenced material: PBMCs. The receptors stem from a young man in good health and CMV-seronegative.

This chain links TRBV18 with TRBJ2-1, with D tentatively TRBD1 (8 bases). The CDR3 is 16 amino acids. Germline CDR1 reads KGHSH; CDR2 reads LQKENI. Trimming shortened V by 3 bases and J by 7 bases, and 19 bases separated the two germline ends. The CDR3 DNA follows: TGTGCCAGCTCACCGACTTTCCAACAGGGGGGGAATGAGCAGTTCTTC. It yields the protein CASSPTFQQGGNEQFF.

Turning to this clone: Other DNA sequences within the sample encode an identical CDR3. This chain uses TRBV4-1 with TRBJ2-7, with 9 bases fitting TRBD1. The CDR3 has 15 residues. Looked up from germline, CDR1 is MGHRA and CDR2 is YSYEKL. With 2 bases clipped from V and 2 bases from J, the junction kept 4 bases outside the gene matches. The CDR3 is CASSQPGQGTYEQYF. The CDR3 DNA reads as TGCGCCAGCAGCCAACCGGGACAGGGAACCTACGAGCAGTACTTC.

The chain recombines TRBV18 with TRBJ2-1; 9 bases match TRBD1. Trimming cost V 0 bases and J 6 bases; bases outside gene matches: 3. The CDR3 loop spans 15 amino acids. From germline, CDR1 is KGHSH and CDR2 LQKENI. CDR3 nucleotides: TGTGCCAGCTCACCACCGATGGGACAGGGCAATGAGCAGTTCTTC. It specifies CASSPPMGQGNEQFF.

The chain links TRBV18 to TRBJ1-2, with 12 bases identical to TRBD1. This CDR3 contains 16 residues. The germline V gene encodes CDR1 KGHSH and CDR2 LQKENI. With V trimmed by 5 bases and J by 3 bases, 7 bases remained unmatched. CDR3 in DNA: TGTGCCAGCTCAGGCTCCGGGACAGGGGGCTACTATGGCTACACCTTC. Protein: CASSGSGTGGYYGYTF.

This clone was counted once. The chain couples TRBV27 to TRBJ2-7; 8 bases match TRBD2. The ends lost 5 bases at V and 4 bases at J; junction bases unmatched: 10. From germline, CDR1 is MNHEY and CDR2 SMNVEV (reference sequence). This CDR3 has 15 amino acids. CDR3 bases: TGTGCCAGCAGTGGGGTAATGGGCGGGGGGTACGAGCAGTACTTC. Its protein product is CASSGVMGGGYEQYF.

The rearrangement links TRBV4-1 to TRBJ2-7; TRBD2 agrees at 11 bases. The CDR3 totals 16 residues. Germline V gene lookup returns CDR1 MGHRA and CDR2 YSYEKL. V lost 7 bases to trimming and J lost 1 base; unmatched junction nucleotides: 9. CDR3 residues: CASTLGLAGLSYEQYF. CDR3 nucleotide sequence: TGCGCCAGCACCCTAGGACTAGCGGGTTTATCCTACGAGCAGTACTTC.

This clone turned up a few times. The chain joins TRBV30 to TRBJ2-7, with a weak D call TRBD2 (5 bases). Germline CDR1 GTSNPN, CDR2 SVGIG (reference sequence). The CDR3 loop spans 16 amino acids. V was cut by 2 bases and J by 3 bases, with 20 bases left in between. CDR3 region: CAWSPKLGSNYYEQYF. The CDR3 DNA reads TGTGCCTGGAGTCCTAAACTAGGATCTAACTACTACGAGCAGTACTTC.

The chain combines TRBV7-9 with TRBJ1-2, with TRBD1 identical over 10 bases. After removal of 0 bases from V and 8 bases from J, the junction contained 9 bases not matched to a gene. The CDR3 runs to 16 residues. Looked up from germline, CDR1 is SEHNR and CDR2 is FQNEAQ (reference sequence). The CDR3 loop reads CASSLAYRDRGEGYTF. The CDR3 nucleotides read TGTGCCAGCAGCTTAGCTTACCGGGACAGGGGTGAGGGCTACACCTTC.

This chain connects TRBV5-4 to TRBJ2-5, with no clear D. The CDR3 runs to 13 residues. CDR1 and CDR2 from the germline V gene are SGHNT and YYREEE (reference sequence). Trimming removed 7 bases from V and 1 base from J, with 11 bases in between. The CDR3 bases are TGTGCCAGCCACATCCCAGGCCAAGAGACCCAGTACTTC. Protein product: CASHIPGQETQYF. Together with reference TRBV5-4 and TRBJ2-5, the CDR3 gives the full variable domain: ETGVTQSPTHLIKTRGQQVTLRCSSQSGHNTVSWYQQALGQGPQFIFQYYREEENGRGNFPPRFSGLQFPNYSSELNVNALELDDSALYLCASHIPGQETQYFGPGTRLLVL.

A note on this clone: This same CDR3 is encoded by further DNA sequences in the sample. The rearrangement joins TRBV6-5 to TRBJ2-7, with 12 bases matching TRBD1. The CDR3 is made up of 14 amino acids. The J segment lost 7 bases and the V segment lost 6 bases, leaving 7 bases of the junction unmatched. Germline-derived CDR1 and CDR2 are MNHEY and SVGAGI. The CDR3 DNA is TGTGCCAGCAGGCTGGGACAGGGGGCTGGAGAGCAGTACTTC. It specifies CASRLGQGAGEQYF.

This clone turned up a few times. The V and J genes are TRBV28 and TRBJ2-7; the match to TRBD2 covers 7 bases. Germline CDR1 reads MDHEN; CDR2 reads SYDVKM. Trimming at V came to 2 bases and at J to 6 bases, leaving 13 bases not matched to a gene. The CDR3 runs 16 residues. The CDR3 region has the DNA TGTGCCAGCAGTTTAGGGGGGGGGAACTCCCCCGGCGAGCAGTACTTC. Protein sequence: CASSLGGGNSPGEQYF.

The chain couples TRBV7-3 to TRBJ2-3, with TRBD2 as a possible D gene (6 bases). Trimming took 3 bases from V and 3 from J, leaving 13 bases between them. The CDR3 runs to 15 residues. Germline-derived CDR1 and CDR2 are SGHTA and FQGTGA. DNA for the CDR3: TGTGCCAGCAGCTTTATGGCGGGAAGTACAGATACGCAGTATTTT. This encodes CASSFMAGSTDTQYF.

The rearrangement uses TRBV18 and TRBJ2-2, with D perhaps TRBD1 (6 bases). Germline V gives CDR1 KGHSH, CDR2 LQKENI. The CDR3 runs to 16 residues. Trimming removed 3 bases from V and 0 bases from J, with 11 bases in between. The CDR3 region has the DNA TGTGCCAGCTCACCCGTTGGGGGCACGAACACCGGGGAGCTGTTTTTT. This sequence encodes CASSPVGGTNTGELFF.

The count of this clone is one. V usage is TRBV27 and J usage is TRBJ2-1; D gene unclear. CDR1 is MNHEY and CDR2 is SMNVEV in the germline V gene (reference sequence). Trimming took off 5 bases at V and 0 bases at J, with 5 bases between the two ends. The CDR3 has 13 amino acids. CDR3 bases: TGTGCCAGCAGTACGAGCTCCTACAATGAGCAGTTCTTC. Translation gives CASSTSSYNEQFF.

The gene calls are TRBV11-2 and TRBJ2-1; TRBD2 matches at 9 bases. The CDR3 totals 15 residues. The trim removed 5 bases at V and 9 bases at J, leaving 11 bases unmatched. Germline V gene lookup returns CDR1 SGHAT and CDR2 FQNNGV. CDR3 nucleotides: TGTGCCAGCAGCCTTCTGGCGGGAGGGCTTAGTGAGCAGTTCTTC. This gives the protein CASSLLAGGLSEQFF.

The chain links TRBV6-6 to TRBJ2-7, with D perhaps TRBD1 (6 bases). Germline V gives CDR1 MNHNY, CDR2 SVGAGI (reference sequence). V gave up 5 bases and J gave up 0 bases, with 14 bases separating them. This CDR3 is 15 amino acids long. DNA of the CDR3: TGTGCCAGCAGTCCCGGGACATTGATCTCCTACGAGCAGTACTTC. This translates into CASSPGTLISYEQYF.